The table lists the clone carrying this TCR beta chain with a few counts. CDR3 length equals 13 residues. V was trimmed by 3 bases and J by 4 bases, leaving 9 bases between them. The germline gives CDR1 SNHLY, CDR2 FYNNEI. In assigning cohorts, the study relied on participant-reported clinical history. Original analysis: By means of reference gene primer amplification, nucleated cell counts were estimated. Generated by immunoSEQ multiplex PCR, the TCRdb table keeps only in-frame clones and is missing some. V, J and clone size were drawn from that table, and D and trimming were deduced from the DNA. The sample yields around 290,000 clones, 88% seen once. The sample belongs to a study of blood T cell repertoires in COVID-19. As for the study in general: For recovered donors of Cohort 3, there were two negative PCRs, clearance, or symptom resolution. In each case, the material was cDNA or gDNA derived from T cells, B-cell-depleted T cells, or PBMCs.

The specimen sequenced was PBMCs or T cells enriched from blood (not recorded which). This rearrangement joins TRBV2 to TRBJ1-2; no clear D gene. This TCR came from a woman in her sixties or seventies in a cohort exposed to, infected with or recovered from COVID-19 (not recorded which). DNA for the CDR3: TGTGCCAGCAGTGAGGTCACGAGCTATGGCTACACCTTC. Translating it yields CASSEVTSYGYTF.